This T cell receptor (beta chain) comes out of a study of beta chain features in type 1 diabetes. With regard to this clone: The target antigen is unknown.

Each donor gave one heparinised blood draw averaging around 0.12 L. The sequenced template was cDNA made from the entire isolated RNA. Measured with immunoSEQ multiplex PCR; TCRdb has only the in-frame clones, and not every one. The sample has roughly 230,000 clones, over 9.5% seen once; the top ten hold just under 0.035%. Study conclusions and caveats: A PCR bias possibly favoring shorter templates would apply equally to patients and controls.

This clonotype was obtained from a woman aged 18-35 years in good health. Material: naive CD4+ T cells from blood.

CDR3 coding DNA: TGTGCCAGCAGCCAACTAGCGGGAGTATCCTACGAGCAGTACTTC. This sequence encodes CASSQLAGVSYEQYF. The rearrangement links TRBV6-5 to TRBJ2-7; 11 bases fit TRBD2. The germline CDR1 and CDR2 sequences are MNHEY and SVGAGI. The ends lost 6 bases at V and 1 base at J; junction bases unmatched: 5. The length of the CDR3 is 15 residues.